This T cell receptor beta chain is from a study of cytomegalovirus exposure and HLA in healthy donors. Study-wide background: Among about 179 million T cells, an earlier analysis found roughly 100 million unique TCR beta sequences. Findings and limits, study-wide: The study assumed roughly uniform donor sequencing depth for presence/absence analyses. The study labeled 150 to 200 TCR beta chains cytomegalovirus-associated.

The CDR3 runs 16 residues. Germline CDR1 SGHKS, CDR2 YYEKEE (reference sequence). V dropped 0 bases and J dropped 0 bases, with 12 bases sitting between them. PCR employed 60 Vbeta and 13 Jbeta primers. Using immunoSEQ multiplex PCR, the repertoire was profiled, and TCRdb retains in-frame clones only, with some absent. In the table there are 180,000 or so clones, about four fifths of which are singletons. In this sample, this clone turned up once. Its antigen is unidentified. The TCR originated in a boy younger than 10 in good health and CMV-seronegative. This rearrangement joins TRBV5-5 to TRBJ1-1; no firm D call. The sample consisted of PBMCs. The CDR3: CASSLDSNLMNTEAFF. The DNA for the CDR3 is TGTGCCAGCAGCTTGGACAGCAACCTTATGAACACTGAAGCTTTCTTT.